Shown below are 12 T cell receptor beta chains from a single sample sequenced in a study of control samples from healthy donors and cancer patients. Clones were read by immunoSEQ multiplex PCR, and TCRdb kept only the in-frame ones, dropping some. Of more than 95,000 clones in the sample, over 75% were seen once. The specimen was blood. These receptors all stem from a man in his 60s in good health.

The V gene is TRBV15, the J gene TRBJ1-2; no firm D call. Trimming pared 0 bases from V and 8 bases from J, leaving 7 bases between. The CDR3 runs 12 residues. Looked up from germline, CDR1 is LNHNV and CDR2 is YYDKDF (reference sequence). The CDR3 coding sequence is TGTGCCACCAGCAGAGATCAACAGGGCTACACCTTC. It encodes CATSRDQQGYTF.

V usage is TRBV28 and J usage is TRBJ1-2; D is unresolved. Trimming removed 5 bases from V and 7 bases from J, with 14 bases in between. The V gene's germline CDR1 is MDHEN and CDR2 SYDVKM. The CDR3 contains 13 residues. The CDR3 nucleotides read TGTGCCAGCAGTGGACTTGGATTTGGTGGCTACACCTTC. Translation: CASSGLGFGGYTF.

The CDR3 DNA reads as TGTGCCAGCGGCCGACGGGGGGGGTTAGCTAACTATGGCTACACCTTC. It translates to CASGRRGGLANYGYTF. This rearrangement joins TRBV28 to TRBJ1-2, with D maybe TRBD1 (5 bases). CDR3 size: 16 residues. Trimming cost V 8 bases and J 0 bases, with 19 bases left between them. CDR1 is MDHEN and CDR2 is SYDVKM in the germline V gene.

Only a few counts were recorded for this clone. V and J are TRBV28 and TRBJ1-4, with D perhaps TRBD1 (5 bases). V was pared by 4 bases and J by 6 bases, with 21 bases between. The V gene's germline CDR1 is MDHEN and CDR2 SYDVKM. The CDR3 spans 17 residues. CDR3 bases: TGTGCCAGCAGTTCCCTACCAGGCGGGGGATGGGATGAAAAACTGTTTTTT. This codes for CASSSLPGGGWDEKLFF.

The chain combines TRBV4-2 with TRBJ2-1; 9 bases are a match to TRBD1. Germline-derived CDR1 and CDR2 are LGHNA and YNFKEQ. The CDR3 runs 14 residues. V lost 0 bases to trimming and J lost 8 bases; unmatched junction nucleotides: 2. The CDR3 is CASSQENRGHEQFF. DNA of the CDR3: TGTGCCAGCAGCCAAGAAAACAGGGGGCATGAGCAGTTCTTC.

The V gene is TRBV28, the J gene TRBJ1-3; 8 nucleotides align to TRBD1. The CDR3 extends over 15 amino acids. J gave up 4 bases and V 6 bases, and 8 bases lay outside the gene matches. The V gene's germline CDR1 is MDHEN and CDR2 SYDVKM. The CDR3 DNA reads TGTGCCAGCAGCTTGTCGACAGGGGTCGGAAACACCATATATTTT. It specifies CASSLSTGVGNTIYF.

The CDR3 is CASSFGGPQSGGPQHF. CDR3 coding DNA: TGTGCCAGCAGTTTTGGAGGCCCTCAAAGTGGGGGGCCCCAGCATTTT. This chain connects TRBV27 to TRBJ1-5, with a possible D match to TRBD1 (5 bases). Trimming removed 3 bases from V and 9 bases from J, with 21 bases in between. CDR1 and CDR2 from the germline V gene are MNHEY and SMNVEV (reference sequence). This CDR3 comprises 16 residues.

The chain links TRBV5-4 to TRBJ1-2; 7 bases line up with TRBD1. CDR3 length equals 15 residues. With V trimmed by 4 bases and J by 7 bases, 13 bases remained unmatched. CDR1 is SGHNT and CDR2 is YYREEE in the germline V gene (reference sequence). CDR3 nucleotide sequence: TGTGCCAGCAGCCCGATCACCGGGACAGCTCTTGGCTACACCTTC. This gives the protein CASSPITGTALGYTF.

The chain employs TRBV3-1 (or the pseudogene TRBV3-2) and TRBJ2-2, with TRBD2 as a possible D gene (7 bases). CDR1 is LGHDT, CDR2 YNNKEL, per germline (reference sequence). V lost 4 bases and J lost 6, with 24 bases in between. The CDR3 is 18 residues long. The CDR3 sequence is CASSPINGGPDSAGELFF. Written as DNA, the CDR3 is TGTGCCAGCAGCCCCATCAACGGGGGGCCCGATTCCGCCGGGGAGCTGTTTTTT.

The V call is TRBV4-1, the J call TRBJ2-6; perhaps TRBD1 as D (6 bases). The germline V gene encodes CDR1 MGHRA and CDR2 YSYEKL. V was trimmed by 3 bases and J by 0 bases, leaving 9 bases between them. This CDR3 spans 16 amino acids. In DNA, the CDR3 is TGCGCCAGCAGCCACCTACAGGGCTCTGGGGCCAACGTCCTGACTTTC. It is translated as CASSHLQGSGANVLTF.

The genes are TRBV5-1 and TRBJ2-3; tentatively, D is TRBD1 or TRBD2 (5 bases each). The CDR3 is 17 amino acids. From germline, CDR1 is SGHRS and CDR2 YFSETQ. With 4 bases removed from V and 2 bases from J, the gap between germline ends came to 20 bases. CDR3 nucleotides: TGCGCCAGCAGCCCCGAGGGTGCAGGGCCATTCACAGATACGCAGTATTTT. This sequence encodes CASSPEGAGPFTDTQYF.

This chain connects TRBV28 to TRBJ1-5; 7 bases line up with TRBD1. This CDR3 contains 15 residues. Per germline, CDR1 MDHEN and CDR2 SYDVKM. With 6 bases clipped from V and 3 bases from J, the junction kept 8 bases outside the gene matches. The CDR3, as DNA: TGTGCCAGCAGCCCGAGACAGGGCAACAATCAGCCCCAGCATTTT. Protein product: CASSPRQGNNQPQHF.